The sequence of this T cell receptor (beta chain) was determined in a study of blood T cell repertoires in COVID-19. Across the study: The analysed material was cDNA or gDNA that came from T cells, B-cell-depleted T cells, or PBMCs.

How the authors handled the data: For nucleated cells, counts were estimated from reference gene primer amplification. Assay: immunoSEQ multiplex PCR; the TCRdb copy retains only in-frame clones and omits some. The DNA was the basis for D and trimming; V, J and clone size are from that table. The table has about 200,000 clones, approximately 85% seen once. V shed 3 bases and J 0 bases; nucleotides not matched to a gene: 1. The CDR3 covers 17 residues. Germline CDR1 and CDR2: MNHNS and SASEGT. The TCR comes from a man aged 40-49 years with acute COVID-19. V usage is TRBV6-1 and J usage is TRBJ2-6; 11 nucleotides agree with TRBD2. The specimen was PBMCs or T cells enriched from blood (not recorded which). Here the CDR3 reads CASSETSGASGANVLTF. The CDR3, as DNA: TGTGCCAGCAGTGAGACTAGCGGGGCCTCTGGGGCCAACGTCCTGACTTTC.